This T cell receptor (beta chain) was sequenced for a study of sequential checkpoint blockade in melanoma. The treatment is: randomized to nivolumab then ipilimumab (arm A) or the reverse (arm B). Only in-frame clones appear in the TCRdb table, and some are missing; sequencing was by immunoSEQ multiplex PCR. The sample shows under 15,000 clones, 82% of them seen only once. This sample comprised CD8+ T cells sorted from blood (inferred from file names), obtained from a patient given nivolumab and ipilimumab in sequence. The clonotype was recovered from a human donor with melanoma.

CDR3 nucleotide sequence: TGTGCCAGCAGCCCCGGACTAGGGGCGGGGGGCTACGAGCAGTACTTC. It yields the protein CASSPGLGAGGYEQYF. V is TRBV11-2 and J is TRBJ2-7; the match to TRBD2 covers 8 bases. The J segment lost 3 bases and the V segment lost 5 bases, leaving 12 bases of the junction unmatched. The CDR3 covers 16 residues. Germline V gives CDR1 SGHAT, CDR2 FQNNGV.